This TCR beta chain was captured in a study of identifying expanded T cells in peripheral blood. Findings and limits, study-wide: Clone count variance between roughly two-week samples rose with total template count.

Generated by immunoSEQ multiplex PCR, the TCRdb table keeps only in-frame clones and is missing some. Of 95,000 to 150,000 clones in the sample, roughly 80% were seen once. Of note for this clone: The antigen is undetermined.

The CDR3 has 16 residues. The V segment lost 0 bases and the J segment 1 base; nucleotides outside the gene matches: 2. Germline assignment: CDR1 SGHNT and CDR2 YYREEE (reference sequence). Sequencing was done on a sample of blood. The receptor comes from a person aged 18 to 75 in good health. V is TRBV5-4 and J is TRBJ1-3, with 9 bases fitting TRBD1. The CDR3 sequence: CASSLGDRVSGNTIYF. The DNA for the CDR3 is TGTGCCAGCAGCTTGGGGGACAGGGTGTCTGGAAACACCATATATTTT. Filled out from reference TRBV5-4 and TRBJ1-3, the complete variable domain reads ETGVTQSPTHLIKTRGQQVTLRCSSQSGHNTVSWYQQALGQGPQFIFQYYREEENGRGNFPPRFSGLQFPNYSSELNVNALELDDSALYLCASSLGDRVSGNTIYFGEGSWLTVV.